These 18 T cell receptor beta chains share one sample of origin, sequenced in a study of pediatric ulcerative colitis. Assay used: immunoSEQ multiplex PCR; TCRdb lists only in-frame clones, some missing. The sample includes 4,500 to 6,500 clones, around 92% of them seen just once. What was sequenced was blood. Receptors originate from a girl between 10 and 17 years old who was a control in a study of pediatric ulcerative colitis.

This chain joins TRBV7-2 and TRBJ2-3; 8 nucleotides align to TRBD1. This CDR3 comprises 16 residues. Germline loops: CDR1 SGHTA, CDR2 FQGNSA. Germline trimming cut 3 bases from V and 2 bases from J; bases unmatched to any gene: 7. CDR3 sequence (DNA): TGTGCCAGCAGCTTTTACCGGACAGGGAACACAGATACGCAGTATTTT. It is translated as CASSFYRTGNTDTQYF.

The chain couples TRBV28 to TRBJ1-2, with 7 bases identical to TRBD1. CDR1 is MDHEN and CDR2 is SYDVKM in the germline V gene. CDR3 size: 15 residues. Trimming at V came to 2 bases and at J to 5 bases, leaving 8 bases not matched to a gene. The CDR3 DNA sequence: TGTGCCAGCAGTTTACGAAGGTCAGGGGGGTATGGCTACACCTTC. This sequence encodes CASSLRRSGGYGYTF.

A word on this clone: A junction boundary mismatches the germline segment, possibly from a read error. The CDR3 is CASGPTSLASGNF. The CDR3 DNA reads TGTGCCAGCGGACCTACTTCTCTGGCTAGTGGTAACTTC. V gene TRBV28 combines with J gene TRBJ2-7; D unclear. From germline, CDR1 is MDHEN and CDR2 SYDVKM. The CDR3 spans 13 residues.

V usage is TRBV15 and J usage is TRBJ1-1; TRBD1 matches 8 bases. The length of the CDR3 is 16 residues. Germline values: CDR1 LNHNV, CDR2 YYDKDF (reference sequence). Losses at the gene ends were 1 base for V and 8 bases for J; bases not matched to a gene: 12. CDR3 loop: CATSRGLGQGALEAFF. In nucleotides, the CDR3 is TGTGCCACCAGCAGAGGGCTAGGGCAGGGGGCTTTGGAAGCTTTCTTT.

This clone was detected a few times. V and J are TRBV14 and TRBJ2-7; D not resolved. V dropped 4 bases and J dropped 0 bases, with 7 bases sitting between them. CDR3 length equals 13 residues. CDR1 is SGHDN, CDR2 FVKESK, per germline. The CDR3 spells CASSPWSSYEQYF. Written as DNA, the CDR3 is TGTGCCAGCAGCCCCTGGAGCTCCTACGAGCAGTACTTC.

This clone appeared once. The rearrangement links TRBV4-1 to TRBJ2-7, with D possibly being TRBD1 (6 bases). This CDR3 is built from 14 residues. The V gene lost 0 bases and the J gene lost 5 bases, with 11 bases spanning the gap. Germline V gene data show CDR1 as MGHRA and CDR2 as YSYEKL. The CDR3 DNA follows: TGCGCCAGCAGCCAAGATTTGGCAGGGGACGAGCAGTACTTC. It is translated as CASSQDLAGDEQYF.

V usage is TRBV6-1 and J usage is TRBJ1-5, with 9 bases that match TRBD1. This CDR3 is 15 amino acids long. Germline assignment: CDR1 MNHNS and CDR2 SASEGT. The J segment lost 5 bases and the V segment lost 2 bases, leaving 4 bases of the junction unmatched. The chain's CDR3 is CASSERDREDQPQHF. Written as DNA, the CDR3 is TGTGCCAGCAGTGAAAGGGACAGGGAGGATCAGCCCCAGCATTTT.

This sequence joins TRBV9 and TRBJ2-6; maybe TRBD2 (6 bases). There are 16 residues in the CDR3. Trimming shortened V by 7 bases and J by 0 bases, and 14 bases separated the two germline ends. Per the germline V gene, CDR1 is SGDLS and CDR2 is YYNGEE. CDR3 protein: CASSWGVSSGANVLTF. CDR3 sequence (DNA): TGTGCCAGCTCCTGGGGGGTCAGCTCTGGGGCCAACGTCCTGACTTTC. Full variable domain (outside the CDR3, taken from reference TRBV9 and TRBJ2-6): DSGVTQTPKHLITATGQRVTLRCSPRSGDLSVYWYQQSLDQGLQFLIQYYNGEERAKGNILERFSAQQFPDLHSELNLSSLELGDSALYFCASSWGVSSGANVLTFGAGSRLTVL.

The chain is built from TRBV11-2 and TRBJ2-1, with D perhaps matching TRBD1 or TRBD2 (6 bases each). The V gene lost 0 bases and the J gene lost 7 bases, with 13 bases spanning the gap. The germline gives CDR1 SGHAT, CDR2 FQNNGV. CDR3 length: 15 residues. The CDR3 region is CASSLDRGAGNEQFF. The CDR3 bases are TGTGCCAGCAGCTTAGATAGGGGGGCTGGTAATGAGCAGTTCTTC.

The rearrangement joins TRBV5-1 to TRBJ1-3; no reliable D call. Trimming removed 4 bases at V and 3 bases at J, with 5 bases between. Looked up from germline, CDR1 is SGHRS and CDR2 is YFSETQ. The CDR3 is made up of 12 amino acids. The CDR3 here is CASSGNGNTIYF. CDR3 coding DNA: TGCGCCAGCAGCGGGAATGGAAACACCATATATTTT.

The genes are TRBV10-3 and TRBJ1-5; no reliable D call. Deletions cut 7 bases from V and 0 bases from J, with 10 bases between. CDR1 ENHRY and CDR2 SYGVKD come from the germline V gene. This CDR3 is built from 14 residues. Written as DNA, the CDR3 is TGTGCCATCAAAGAACACCCTAGCAATCAGCCCCAGCATTTT. Protein sequence: CAIKEHPSNQPQHF.

The chain uses TRBV7-9 and TRBJ1-5; 7 bases line up with TRBD1. The CDR3 totals 16 residues. Germline V lookup: CDR1 SEHNR, CDR2 FQNEAQ (reference sequence). The V and J ends lost 2 bases and 6 bases, in that order; junction bases with no gene match: 10. CDR3 amino acids: CASSLNRGGHLQPQHF. The DNA of the CDR3 is TGTGCCAGCAGCTTAAACAGGGGAGGACATCTTCAGCCCCAGCATTTT.

This chain links TRBV29-1 with TRBJ1-2, with TRBD1 as a possible D gene (5 bases). CDR1 and CDR2 (germline): SQVTM, ANQGSEA. Trimming cost V 3 bases and J 4 bases, with 9 bases left between them. This CDR3 region has 12 residues. The CDR3 is CSVEAGAYGYTF. In DNA form, the CDR3 reads TGCAGCGTTGAGGCTGGGGCCTATGGCTACACCTTC.

The chain couples TRBV7-2 to TRBJ1-3; perhaps TRBD1 as D (5 bases). Trimming removed 1 base at V and 0 bases at J, with 13 bases between. Looked up from germline, CDR1 is SGHTA and CDR2 is FQGNSA. The CDR3 extends over 17 amino acids. CDR3 loop: CASSLVGGPVSGNTIYF. As DNA, the CDR3 is TGTGCCAGCAGCTTAGTTGGGGGTCCTGTCTCTGGAAACACCATATATTTT.

The chain links TRBV28 to TRBJ2-7; TRBD1 matches at 7 bases. CDR1 and CDR2 (germline): MDHEN, SYDVKM. The CDR3 is made up of 18 amino acids. V shed 2 bases and J 5 bases; nucleotides not matched to a gene: 18. In DNA, the CDR3 is TGTGCCAGCAGTTTACGGGACATGACAGGGCCATGGTCTGACGAGCAGTACTTC. It is translated as CASSLRDMTGPWSDEQYF. Variable domain in full (rest from reference TRBV28 and TRBJ2-7): DVKVTQSSRYLVKRTGEKVFLECVQDMDHENMFWYRQDPGLGLRLIYFSYDVKMKEKGDIPEGYSVSREKKERFSLILESASTNQTSMYLCASSLRDMTGPWSDEQYFGPGTRLTVT.

The V call is TRBV5-1, the J call TRBJ2-2; 9 positions match TRBD1. J was trimmed by 6 bases and V by 2 bases; bases with no gene match: 8. Per the germline V gene, CDR1 is SGHRS and CDR2 is YFSETQ. This CDR3 is 16 amino acids long. The CDR3 DNA sequence: TGCGCCAGCAGCTTAGAGGGACAGGGATATGCCGGGGAGCTGTTTTTT. Protein sequence: CASSLEGQGYAGELFF.

This chain joins TRBV28 and TRBJ1-2; D uncertain. Germline CDR1 reads MDHEN; CDR2 reads SYDVKM. V was shortened by 6 bases and J by 2 bases, with 16 bases between the two germline ends. This CDR3 has 15 residues. The CDR3: CASSLGESQNYGYTF. CDR3 DNA: TGTGCCAGCAGCCTAGGTGAAAGCCAGAACTATGGCTACACCTTC.

The chain joins TRBV27 to TRBJ1-2; D might be TRBD1 (5 bases). Trimming cost V 8 bases and J 13 bases, with 14 bases left between them. The CDR3 consists of 10 residues. Germline assignment: CDR1 MNHEY and CDR2 SMNVEV (reference sequence). This CDR3 reads CASGGAQVTF. The CDR3 DNA reads as TGTGCCAGCGGAGGGGCCCAGGTCACCTTC.